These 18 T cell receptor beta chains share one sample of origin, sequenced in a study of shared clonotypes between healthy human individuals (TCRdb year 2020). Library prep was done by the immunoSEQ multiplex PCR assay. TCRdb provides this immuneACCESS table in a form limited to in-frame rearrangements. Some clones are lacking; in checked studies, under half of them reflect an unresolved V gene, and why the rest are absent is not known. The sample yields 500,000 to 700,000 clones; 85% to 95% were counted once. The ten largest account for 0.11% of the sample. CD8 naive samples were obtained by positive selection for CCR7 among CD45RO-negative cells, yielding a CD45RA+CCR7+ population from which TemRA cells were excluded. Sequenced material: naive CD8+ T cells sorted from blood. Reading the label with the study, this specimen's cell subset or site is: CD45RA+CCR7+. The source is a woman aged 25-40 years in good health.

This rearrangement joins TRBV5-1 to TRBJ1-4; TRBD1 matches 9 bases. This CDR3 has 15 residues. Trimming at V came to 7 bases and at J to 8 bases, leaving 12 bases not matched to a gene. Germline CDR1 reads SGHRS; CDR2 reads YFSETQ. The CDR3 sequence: CASRPVGQGLEKLFF. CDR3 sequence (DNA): TGCGCCAGCCGCCCCGTGGGACAGGGTCTCGAAAAACTGTTTTTT.

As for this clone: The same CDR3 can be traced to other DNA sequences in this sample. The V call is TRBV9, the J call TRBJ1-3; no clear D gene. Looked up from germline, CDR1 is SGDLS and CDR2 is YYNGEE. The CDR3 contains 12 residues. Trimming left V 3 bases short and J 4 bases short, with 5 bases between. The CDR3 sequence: CASSGAGNTIYF. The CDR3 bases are TGTGCCAGCAGCGGGGCAGGAAACACCATATATTTT.

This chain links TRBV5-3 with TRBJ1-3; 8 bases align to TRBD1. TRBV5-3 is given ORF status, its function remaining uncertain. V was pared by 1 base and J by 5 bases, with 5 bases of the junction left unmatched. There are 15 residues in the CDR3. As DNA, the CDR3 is TGTGCCAGAAGCTTGTCAGGGGGCCGTCGAAACACCATATATTTT. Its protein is CARSLSGGRRNTIYF.

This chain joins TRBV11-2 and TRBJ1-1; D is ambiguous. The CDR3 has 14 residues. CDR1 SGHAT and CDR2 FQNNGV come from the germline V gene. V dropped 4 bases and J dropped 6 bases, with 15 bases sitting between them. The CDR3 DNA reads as TGTGCCAGCAGCTCAATTCGGGGTGCGTCTGAAGCTTTCTTT. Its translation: CASSSIRGASEAFF.

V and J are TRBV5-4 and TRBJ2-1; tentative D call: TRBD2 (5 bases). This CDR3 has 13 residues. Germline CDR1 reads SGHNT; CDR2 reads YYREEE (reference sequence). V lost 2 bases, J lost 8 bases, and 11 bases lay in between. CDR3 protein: CASSFRGVHEQFF. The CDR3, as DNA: TGTGCCAGCAGCTTCCGGGGAGTCCATGAGCAGTTCTTC.

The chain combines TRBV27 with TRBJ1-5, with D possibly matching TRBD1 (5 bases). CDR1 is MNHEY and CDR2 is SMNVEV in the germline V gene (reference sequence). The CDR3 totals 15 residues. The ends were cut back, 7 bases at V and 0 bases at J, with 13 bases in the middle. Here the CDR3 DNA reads TGTGCCAGCACCCGGGAGGGGAATAGCAATCAGCCCCAGCATTTT. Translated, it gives CASTREGNSNQPQHF.

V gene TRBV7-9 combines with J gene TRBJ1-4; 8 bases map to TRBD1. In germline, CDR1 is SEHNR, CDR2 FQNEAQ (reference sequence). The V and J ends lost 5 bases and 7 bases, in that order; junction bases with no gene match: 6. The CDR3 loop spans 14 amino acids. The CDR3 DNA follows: TGTGCCAGCAGCCTGGACAGGGAAAGTGAAAAACTGTTTTTT. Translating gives CASSLDRESEKLFF.

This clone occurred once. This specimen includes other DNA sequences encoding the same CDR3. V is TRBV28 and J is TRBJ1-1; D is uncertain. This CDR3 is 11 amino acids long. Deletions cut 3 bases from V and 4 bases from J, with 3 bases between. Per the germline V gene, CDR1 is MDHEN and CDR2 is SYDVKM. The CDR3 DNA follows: TGTGCCAGCAGTTTTAGCACTGAAGCTTTCTTT. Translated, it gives CASSFSTEAFF.

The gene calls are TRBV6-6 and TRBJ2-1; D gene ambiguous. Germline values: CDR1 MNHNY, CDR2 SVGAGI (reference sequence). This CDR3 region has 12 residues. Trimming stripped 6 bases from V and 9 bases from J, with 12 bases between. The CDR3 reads CASSSTLGEQFF. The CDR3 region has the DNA TGTGCCAGCAGCTCCACTCTGGGTGAGCAGTTCTTC.

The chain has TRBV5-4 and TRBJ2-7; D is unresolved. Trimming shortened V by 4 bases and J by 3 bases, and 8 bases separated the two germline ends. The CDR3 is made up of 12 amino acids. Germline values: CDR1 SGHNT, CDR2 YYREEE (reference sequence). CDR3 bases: TGTGCCAGCAGCCCCAAGGGCTACGAGCAGTACTTC. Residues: CASSPKGYEQYF.

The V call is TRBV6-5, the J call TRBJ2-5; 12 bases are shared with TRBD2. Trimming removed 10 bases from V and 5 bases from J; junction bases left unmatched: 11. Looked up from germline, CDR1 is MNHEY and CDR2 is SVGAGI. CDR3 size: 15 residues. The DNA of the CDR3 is TGTGCCACCACCAGACTAGCGGGAGTTGTTGAGACCCAGTACTTC. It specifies CATTRLAGVVETQYF.

The DNA for the CDR3 is TGTGCCAGCAGCGCCCGAATAGCGGGAGCGCTCGGCGAGCAGTACTTC. This translates into CASSARIAGALGEQYF. The V and J genes are TRBV13 and TRBJ2-7; 9 bases line up with TRBD2. The CDR3 contains 16 residues. Germline trimming cut 5 bases from V and 6 bases from J; bases unmatched to any gene: 14. Germline V gene lookup returns CDR1 PRHDT and CDR2 FYEKMQ (reference sequence). Looking up the rest from reference TRBV13 and TRBJ2-7 gives the full variable domain: AAGVIQSPRHLIKEKRETATLKCYPIPRHDTVYWYQQGPGQDPQFLISFYEKMQSDKGSIPDRFSAQQFSDYHSELNMSSLELGDSALYFCASSARIAGALGEQYFGPGTRLTVT.

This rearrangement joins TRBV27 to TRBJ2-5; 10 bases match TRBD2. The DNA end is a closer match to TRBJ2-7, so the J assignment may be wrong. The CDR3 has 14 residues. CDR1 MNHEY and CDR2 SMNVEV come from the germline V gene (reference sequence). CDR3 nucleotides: TGTGCCAGCAGCCCGCTAGCGGGAGTAGGCGAGCAGTACTTC. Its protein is CASSPLAGVGEQYF.

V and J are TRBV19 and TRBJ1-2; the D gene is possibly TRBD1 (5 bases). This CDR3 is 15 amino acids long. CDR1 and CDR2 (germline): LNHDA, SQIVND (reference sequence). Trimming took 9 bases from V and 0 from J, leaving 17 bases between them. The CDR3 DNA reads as TGTGCCAGCACATCCACAGGACTCACTAACTATGGCTACACCTTC. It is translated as CASTSTGLTNYGYTF.

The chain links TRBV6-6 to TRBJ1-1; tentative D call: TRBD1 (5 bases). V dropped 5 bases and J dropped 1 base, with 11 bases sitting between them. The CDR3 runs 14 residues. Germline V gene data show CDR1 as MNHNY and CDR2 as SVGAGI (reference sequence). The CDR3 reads CASSGAPGNTEAFF. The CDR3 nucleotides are TGTGCCAGCAGTGGGGCGCCAGGGAACACTGAAGCTTTCTTT.

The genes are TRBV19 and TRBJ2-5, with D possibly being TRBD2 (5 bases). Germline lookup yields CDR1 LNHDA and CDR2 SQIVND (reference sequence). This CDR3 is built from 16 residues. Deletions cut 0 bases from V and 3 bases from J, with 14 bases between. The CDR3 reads CASSIDLGGVKETQYF. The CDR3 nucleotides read TGTGCCAGTAGTATAGATCTCGGAGGTGTTAAAGAGACCCAGTACTTC.

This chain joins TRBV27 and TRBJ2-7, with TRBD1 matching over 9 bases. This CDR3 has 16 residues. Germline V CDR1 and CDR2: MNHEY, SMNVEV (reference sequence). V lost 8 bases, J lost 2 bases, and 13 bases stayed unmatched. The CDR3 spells CASRDRETDYPYEQYF. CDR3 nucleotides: TGTGCCAGCCGGGACAGGGAGACGGACTACCCCTACGAGCAGTACTTC.

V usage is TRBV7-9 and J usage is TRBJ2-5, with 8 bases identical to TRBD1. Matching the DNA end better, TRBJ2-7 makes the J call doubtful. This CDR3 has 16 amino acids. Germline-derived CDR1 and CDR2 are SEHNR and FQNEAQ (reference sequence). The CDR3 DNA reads TGTGCCAGCAGCGGCCCCCGGACAGGGAGAGAGGACGAGCAGTACTTC. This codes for CASSGPRTGREDEQYF.